This is a list of T cell receptor beta chains from one sample in a study of T cell responses to AZD1222 COVID-19 vaccine. The repertoire was sequenced with immunoSEQ multiplex PCR; TCRdb's copy has only in-frame clones and lacks some. The profile shows almost 95,000 clones, around 85% of them singletons. The material was peripheral blood, obtained 28 days after the second AZD1222 dose. These receptors all stem from an adult who received the AZD1222 COVID-19 vaccine. Both conserved end residues are part of each CDR3. Each record gives: V gene, D gene, J gene, clone size, CDR3 protein, CDR3 DNA. D genes are given only for firm matches. Size is omitted from some rows. Given values are once, few, many or a class for expanded clones.

v_call: TRBV2; d_call: -; j_call: TRBJ2-7; clone_size: -; cdr3_aa: CASSEVHEQYF; cdr3_nt: TGTGCCAGCAGTGAAGTGCACGAGCAGTACTTC
v_call: TRBV19; d_call: -; j_call: TRBJ2-3; clone_size: -; cdr3_aa: CASSITWGGTDTQYF; cdr3_nt: TGTGCCAGTAGTATAACGTGGGGCGGCACAGATACGCAGTATTTT
v_call: TRBV6-5; d_call: -; j_call: TRBJ2-1; clone_size: -; cdr3_aa: CASGRNEQFF; cdr3_nt: TGTGCCAGCGGCAGGAATGAGCAGTTCTTC
v_call: TRBV7-9; d_call: -; j_call: TRBJ2-5; clone_size: -; cdr3_aa: CASSLGRLQETQYF; cdr3_nt: TGTGCCAGCAGCTTAGGGCGGCTCCAAGAGACCCAGTACTTC
v_call: TRBV2; d_call: TRBD2; j_call: TRBJ2-5; clone_size: once; cdr3_aa: CASSGKGLAKQETQYF; cdr3_nt: TGTGCCAGCAGTGGAAAGGGACTAGCGAAACAAGAGACCCAGTACTTC
v_call: TRBV15; d_call: TRBD1; j_call: TRBJ2-5; clone_size: -; cdr3_aa: CATSREIKQGAETQYF; cdr3_nt: TGTGCCACCAGCAGAGAGATAAAACAGGGGGCGGAGACCCAGTACTTC
v_call: TRBV4-2; d_call: -; j_call: TRBJ1-1; clone_size: -; cdr3_aa: CASSQDGFEAFF; cdr3_nt: TGTGCCAGCAGCCAAGACGGGTTTGAAGCTTTCTTT
v_call: TRBV5-1; d_call: -; j_call: TRBJ2-3; clone_size: -; cdr3_aa: CASSQPGGDTQYF; cdr3_nt: TGCGCCAGCAGCCAACCTGGGGGGGATACGCAGTATTTT
v_call: TRBV7-2; d_call: -; j_call: TRBJ2-5; clone_size: -; cdr3_aa: CASSKRAWETQYF; cdr3_nt: TGTGCCAGCAGCAAACGTGCGTGGGAGACCCAGTACTTC
v_call: TRBV16; d_call: -; j_call: TRBJ1-5; clone_size: -; cdr3_aa: CASGKGINQPQHF; cdr3_nt: TGTGCCAGCGGGAAAGGGATCAATCAGCCCCAGCATTTT
v_call: TRBV15; d_call: -; j_call: TRBJ2-5; clone_size: once; cdr3_aa: CATSSLLRVDSQETQYF; cdr3_nt: TGTGCCACCAGCTCCCTTCTGAGGGTAGATAGTCAAGAGACCCAGTACTTC
v_call: TRBV6-5; d_call: TRBD1; j_call: TRBJ2-7; clone_size: -; cdr3_aa: CASSPPGQGHLEQYF; cdr3_nt: TGTGCCAGCAGTCCTCCGGGACAGGGACATCTGGAGCAGTACTTC
v_call: TRBV19; d_call: TRBD1; j_call: TRBJ1-1; clone_size: -; cdr3_aa: CASSIQGAEAFF; cdr3_nt: TGTGCCAGTAGTATTCAGGGGGCTGAAGCTTTCTTT
v_call: TRBV27; d_call: TRBD1; j_call: TRBJ2-7; clone_size: -; cdr3_aa: CASSLIPGQGSYEQYF; cdr3_nt: TGTGCCAGCAGCCTGATCCCGGGACAGGGGAGCTACGAGCAGTACTTC
v_call: TRBV10-2; d_call: -; j_call: TRBJ1-5; clone_size: -; cdr3_aa: CASSETVYSNQPQHF; cdr3_nt: TGCGCCAGCAGTGAGACGGTATATAGCAATCAGCCCCAGCATTTT
v_call: TRBV5-1; d_call: TRBD2; j_call: TRBJ2-1; clone_size: -; cdr3_aa: CASSLGLAGGPYNEQFF; cdr3_nt: TGCGCCAGCAGCCTCGGACTAGCGGGGGGGCCTTACAATGAGCAGTTCTTC
v_call: TRBV6-5; d_call: TRBD1; j_call: TRBJ2-3; clone_size: -; cdr3_aa: CASKRTGGADTQYF; cdr3_nt: TGTGCCAGCAAAAGGACAGGGGGCGCAGATACGCAGTATTTT
v_call: TRBV18; d_call: -; j_call: TRBJ1-5; clone_size: -; cdr3_aa: CASSPTPFYSIPNQPQHF; cdr3_nt: TGTGCCAGCTCACCCACACCTTTCTACTCAATACCCAATCAGCCCCAGCATTTT
v_call: TRBV3-1/TRBV3-2; d_call: TRBD1; j_call: TRBJ2-1; clone_size: once; cdr3_aa: CASSQDLRQGGYNEQFF; cdr3_nt: TGTGCCAGCAGCCAAGATCTCCGACAGGGGGGCTACAATGAGCAGTTCTTC
v_call: TRBV19; d_call: TRBD1; j_call: TRBJ1-5; clone_size: -; cdr3_aa: CASSTGTGTGQPQHF; cdr3_nt: TGTGCCAGTAGTACTGGGACAGGGACGGGACAGCCCCAGCATTTT
v_call: TRBV23-1; d_call: TRBD1; j_call: TRBJ1-6; clone_size: once; cdr3_aa: CASNPTGRNSPLHF; cdr3_nt: TGCGCCAGCAACCCGACAGGGCGAAATTCACCCCTCCACTTT
v_call: TRBV4-3; d_call: -; j_call: TRBJ2-3; clone_size: -; cdr3_aa: CASSQDLGTLVHTQYF; cdr3_nt: TGCGCCAGCAGCCAAGATTTGGGCACGTTGGTACATACGCAGTATTTT
v_call: TRBV7-2; d_call: -; j_call: TRBJ2-1; clone_size: -; cdr3_aa: CASSPRWGWDEQFF; cdr3_nt: TGTGCCAGCAGTCCTAGATGGGGGTGGGATGAGCAGTTCTTC
v_call: TRBV5-6; d_call: -; j_call: TRBJ1-6; clone_size: -; cdr3_aa: CASSSGHNSPLHF; cdr3_nt: TGTGCCAGCAGCTCGGGACATAATTCACCCCTCCACTTT
v_call: TRBV5-1; d_call: TRBD1; j_call: TRBJ1-2; clone_size: once; cdr3_aa: CASSPGGQGAIYGYTF; cdr3_nt: TGCGCCAGCAGCCCCGGGGGACAGGGGGCAATCTATGGCTACACCTTC
v_call: TRBV2; d_call: -; j_call: TRBJ2-7; clone_size: few; cdr3_aa: CASSRDFYEQYF; cdr3_nt: TGTGCCAGCAGCCGGGACTTCTACGAGCAGTACTTC
v_call: TRBV18; d_call: -; j_call: TRBJ2-5; clone_size: -; cdr3_aa: CASSPDQETQYF; cdr3_nt: TGTGCCAGCTCACCGGATCAAGAGACCCAGTACTTC
v_call: TRBV2; d_call: TRBD2; j_call: TRBJ2-7; clone_size: -; cdr3_aa: CASSETSGSYEQYF; cdr3_nt: TGTGCCAGCAGTGAGACTAGCGGCTCCTACGAGCAGTACTTC
v_call: TRBV30; d_call: TRBD1; j_call: TRBJ2-6; clone_size: -; cdr3_aa: CAWKRDRAFGANVLTF; cdr3_nt: TGTGCCTGGAAAAGGGACAGGGCTTTCGGGGCCAACGTCCTGACTTTC
v_call: TRBV18; d_call: -; j_call: TRBJ1-6; clone_size: -; cdr3_aa: CASSPGSARLNSPLHF; cdr3_nt: TGTGCCAGCTCACCTGGATCCGCTAGGCTTAATTCACCCCTCCACTTT
v_call: TRBV18; d_call: -; j_call: TRBJ2-5; clone_size: -; cdr3_aa: CASSASRETQYF; cdr3_nt: TGTGCCAGCTCAGCCTCTAGGGAGACCCAGTACTTC
v_call: TRBV6-5; d_call: -; j_call: TRBJ2-3; clone_size: -; cdr3_aa: CASSYRQSTDTQYF; cdr3_nt: TGTGCCAGCAGTTACAGGCAGAGCACAGATACGCAGTATTTT
v_call: TRBV5-1; d_call: TRBD2; j_call: TRBJ2-1; clone_size: -; cdr3_aa: CASSLALAGGNEQFF; cdr3_nt: TGCGCCAGCAGCTTGGCCCTAGCGGGAGGAAATGAGCAGTTCTTC
v_call: TRBV19; d_call: -; j_call: TRBJ2-5; clone_size: -; cdr3_aa: CASSRGGSETQYF; cdr3_nt: TGTGCCAGTAGTAGAGGTGGGAGTGAGACCCAGTACTTC
v_call: TRBV7-9; d_call: -; j_call: TRBJ1-5; clone_size: -; cdr3_aa: CASSLGDNQPQHF; cdr3_nt: TGTGCCAGCAGCTTAGGGGACAATCAGCCCCAGCATTTT
v_call: TRBV28; d_call: -; j_call: TRBJ1-4; clone_size: -; cdr3_aa: CASSSLVGELFF; cdr3_nt: TGTGCCAGCAGTTCCCTTGTGGGGGAACTGTTTTTT
v_call: TRBV7-9; d_call: -; j_call: TRBJ1-5; clone_size: once; cdr3_aa: CASSLGYGANQPQHF; cdr3_nt: TGTGCCAGCAGCTTAGGTTACGGGGCCAATCAGCCCCAGCATTTT
v_call: TRBV19; d_call: TRBD1; j_call: TRBJ1-1; clone_size: -; cdr3_aa: CASSPTGVSEAFF; cdr3_nt: TGTGCCAGTAGCCCCACAGGGGTCTCTGAAGCTTTCTTT
v_call: TRBV15; d_call: -; j_call: TRBJ2-1; clone_size: -; cdr3_aa: CATGRGGPSMNEQFF; cdr3_nt: TGTGCCACCGGGCGGGGCGGGCCCTCTATGAATGAGCAGTTCTTC
v_call: TRBV27; d_call: TRBD1; j_call: TRBJ2-3; clone_size: -; cdr3_aa: CASSLGTGGPHTDTQYF; cdr3_nt: TGTGCCAGCAGTTTGGGGACAGGGGGCCCTCACACAGATACGCAGTATTTT
v_call: TRBV7-2; d_call: -; j_call: TRBJ2-3; clone_size: once; cdr3_aa: CASSLVASEDTQYF; cdr3_nt: TGTGCCAGCAGCTTAGTGGCTAGCGAAGATACGCAGTATTTT